This TCR beta chain comes out of a study of blood T cell repertoires in COVID-19 (dated by TCRdb to the early 2020s). About the investigation overall: Samples covering the acute and convalescent phases of COVID-19 were provided by collaborators in the United States, Italy and Spain. The material from the prospective study consisted of cDNA or gDNA derived from T cells, B-cell-depleted T cells, or PBMCs. Subjects who had been exposed to COVID-19, were actively infected with it, or had recovered from it provided the deeply sampled blood TCRbeta repertoires that made up the dataset. The repertoires were made available in a free public database intended to serve as a resource for research on the immune response to SARS-CoV-2. The samples were drawn from two sources: the first 160 participants of the ongoing ImmuneRACE study, and over 950 subjects contributed by 6 global collaborators. Sample metadata almost always included a de-identified subject ID, COVID-19 status, age in years and sex. Where available, HLA class I and class II types were obtained from metadata supplied by the sample provider rather than from assay-based typing. The paper's findings and limits, for the study overall: Clinical and demographic metadata were provided uncurated, with the amount varying by source and participant.

Reading from cysteine to phenylalanine, the CDR3 counts 17 amino acids. The read is trimmed to its CDR3 DNA, 51 bases read in frame from base 1. V loses 3 bases at its end and J loses 6 bases; junction bases beyond the gene matches: 12. Looking up the germline V gene (reference sequence) yields CDR1 MNHEY and CDR2 SMNVEV. In the case of this clone: There is no known antigen for this receptor. Base-call qualities are not available, and no considerably larger clone is one nucleotide away.

Participants in the prospective study were enrolled through a virtual design, were aged 18 to 89 years, and lived in 24 United States geographic areas. In the prospective study, participants were assigned to cohorts based on the clinical history participants reported in a screening survey and a study questionnaire. Mobile phlebotomists in the prospective study collected whole blood, serum and a nasopharyngeal or oropharyngeal swab from every participant. Additional blood draws and questionnaires over an approximately two-month period could optionally be provided by prospective study participants. Before DNA extraction, blood samples from the prospective study were shipped at room temperature or frozen. The immunoSEQ Assay, a bias-controlled multiplex PCR, was used to amplify TCRbeta CDR3 regions from genomic DNA. The authors' pipeline ran thus. The number of nucleated cells in each sample was estimated from the amplification of reference gene primers within the assay. To quantify the absolute abundance of each unique TCRbeta CDR3 rearrangement, sequence reads were collapsed and filtered. For each sample, productive Simpson clonality was calculated as the square root of Simpson's diversity index across productive rearrangements. Entries here come from immuneACCESS through TCRdb and include only in-frame sequences with V and J called. Some clones fail to appear in such tables; in the studies checked, an unresolved V gene covers under half of the shortfall, and the cause of the remainder is unknown. V and J calls and clone size are given by that table; D and trimming were obtained from the DNA. The sample table contains about 180,000 clones; only one count was recorded for about 90% of them. The ten largest clonotypes hold around 1.2% of the sample.

The chain was built from TRBV27 and TRBJ2-1, with 9 bases aligning to TRBD2. This receptor was obtained from a human donor with acute COVID-19. The donor label of this sample is uncertain. Specimen: PBMCs or T cells enriched from blood (not recorded which). This receptor carries the CDR3 CASSFEGGGGVGNEQFF. The sequence in DNA is TGTGCCAGCAGTTTTGAAGGAGGCGGGGGGGTCGGCAATGAGCAGTTCTTC.